This T cell receptor beta chain was captured in a study of PD-1 blockade in classical Hodgkin lymphoma. Study context: Nivolumab was given intravenously to patients at 3 mg/kg every 2 weeks.

Regarding this clone: Its antigen is unknown. This specimen includes other DNA sequences encoding the same CDR3.

Method: immunoSEQ multiplex PCR; TCRdb's copy keeps in-frame clones and lacks some. The data contain more than 30,000 clones, about 80% of them singletons. All patients experienced relapse after autologous stem cell transplantation, and brentuximab vedotin exposure was variable. Study observations and caveats: With respect to the repertoire differences, their causes, possibly disease activity or prior therapy, remain undefined. Unlike CD8+ TCR diversity, which did not rise significantly by C4D1, CD4+ TCR diversity did.

The sample was peripheral blood mononuclear cells (PBMCs), taken before the second cycle of nivolumab. The TCR originated in a human donor with classical Hodgkin lymphoma.

The CDR3 is CAWSLGTGDEKLFF. The CDR3 bases are TGTGCCTGGAGTCTGGGGACAGGAGATGAAAAACTGTTTTTT. The chain uses TRBV30 and TRBJ1-4; 8 bases line up with TRBD1. Trimming cost V 2 bases and J 6 bases; bases outside gene matches: 5. Germline-derived CDR1 and CDR2 are GTSNPN and SVGIG (reference sequence). The CDR3 totals 14 residues.